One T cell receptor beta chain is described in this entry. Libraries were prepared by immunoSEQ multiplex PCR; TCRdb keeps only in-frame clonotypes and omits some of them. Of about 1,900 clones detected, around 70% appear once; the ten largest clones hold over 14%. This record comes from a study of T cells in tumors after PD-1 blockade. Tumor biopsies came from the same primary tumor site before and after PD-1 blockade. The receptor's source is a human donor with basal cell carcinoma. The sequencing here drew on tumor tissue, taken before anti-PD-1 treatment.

The CDR3 DNA is TGTGCCAGCAGTGAACTGGGACAGGGGGTCGGGGTGAACACTGAAGCTTTCTTT. Amino acid sequence: CASSELGQGVGVNTEAFF. The genes are TRBV6-1 and TRBJ1-1; TRBD1 agrees at 11 bases. The CDR3 is 18 residues long. Germline V CDR1 and CDR2: MNHNS, SASEGT. The junction had 8 bases not matched to a gene; V was cut back by 2 bases and J by 0 bases.